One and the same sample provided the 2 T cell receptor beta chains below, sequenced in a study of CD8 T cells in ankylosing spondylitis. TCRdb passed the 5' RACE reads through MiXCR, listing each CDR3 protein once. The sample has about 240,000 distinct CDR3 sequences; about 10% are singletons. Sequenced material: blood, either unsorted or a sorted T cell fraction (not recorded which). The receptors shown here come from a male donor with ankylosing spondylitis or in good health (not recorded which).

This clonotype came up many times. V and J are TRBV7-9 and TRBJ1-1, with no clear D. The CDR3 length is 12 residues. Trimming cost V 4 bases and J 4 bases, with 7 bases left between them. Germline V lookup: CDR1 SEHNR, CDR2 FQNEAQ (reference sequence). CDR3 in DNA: TGTGCCAGCAGCTCTCCGGGCACTGAAGCTTTCTTT. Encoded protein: CASSSPGTEAFF.

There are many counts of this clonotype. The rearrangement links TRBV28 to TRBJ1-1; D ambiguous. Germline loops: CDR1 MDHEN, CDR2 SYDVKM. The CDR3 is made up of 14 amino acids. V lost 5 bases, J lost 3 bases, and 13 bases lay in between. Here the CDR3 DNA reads TGTGCCAGCAGTACCCCCTCGGGGTACACTGAAGCTTTCTTT. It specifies CASSTPSGYTEAFF.